Listed here are 26 T cell receptor beta chains from one sample, sequenced in a study of a mutant IDH1 vaccine in newly diagnosed glioma. Some clones are missing from TCRdb's copy, which holds only in-frame ones; the method was immunoSEQ multiplex PCR. The sample lists more than 10,000 clones; around 90% were seen once. Their cognate antigens are unknown. Time point of the sample: week 5, during vaccination. Each vaccine dose was 300 ug of mutant IDH1 20-mer peptide, with topical imiquimod. The source was PBMCs, collected from a glioma patient whose treatment included an IDH1 peptide vaccine. All receptors come from a middle-aged woman with glioma. Some clones in this sample may be carry-over from other donors' samples.

This sequence joins TRBV7-9 and TRBJ2-1, with D perhaps given as TRBD1 or TRBD2 (5 bases each). Trimming cost V 4 bases and J 7 bases, with 14 bases left between them. Germline lookup yields CDR1 SEHNR and CDR2 FQNEAQ (reference sequence). The CDR3 contains 14 residues. The CDR3: CASSYWGIGNEQFF. In DNA form, the CDR3 reads TGTGCCAGCAGCTATTGGGGGATAGGGAATGAGCAGTTCTTC.

The chain couples TRBV29-1 to TRBJ2-7, with D unresolved. Germline V gives CDR1 SQVTM, CDR2 ANQGSEA. This CDR3 spans 12 amino acids. Trimming took off 2 bases at V and 2 bases at J, with 7 bases between the two ends. The CDR3 DNA sequence: TGCAGCGTTGAAAAAGAAACCTACGAGCAGTACTTC. It is translated as CSVEKETYEQYF.

The V gene is TRBV6-6, the J gene TRBJ2-7; 7 nucleotides agree with TRBD1. Germline V gives CDR1 MNHNY, CDR2 SVGAGI (reference sequence). The CDR3 consists of 13 residues. With 7 bases clipped from V and 4 bases from J, the junction kept 7 bases outside the gene matches. CDR3 DNA sequence: TGTGCCAGCACCGAGACAGGGCGGTACGAGCAGTACTTC. Protein sequence: CASTETGRYEQYF.

The chain couples TRBV7-9 to TRBJ1-3, with TRBD1 identical over 7 bases. Trimming cost V 6 bases and J 9 bases; bases outside gene matches: 5. Germline V CDR1 and CDR2: SEHNR, FQNEAQ (reference sequence). CDR3 length equals 12 residues. CDR3 protein: CASSTQGTTIYF. CDR3 in DNA: TGTGCCAGCAGTACACAGGGGACCACCATATATTTT.

This clone was observed once. At the DNA level, this CDR3 is encoded by other sequences in the same sample as well. The rearrangement joins TRBV27 to TRBJ2-7; D gene uncertain. CDR3 length: 13 residues. Trimming removed 3 bases at V and 2 bases at J, with 8 bases between. Germline V gene lookup returns CDR1 MNHEY and CDR2 SMNVEV (reference sequence). This CDR3 reads CASSFGRTYEQYF. CDR3 nucleotides: TGTGCCAGCAGTTTCGGCCGGACCTACGAGCAGTACTTC.

The gene calls are TRBV5-1 and TRBJ2-2, with TRBD2 matching over 9 bases. In germline, CDR1 is SGHRS, CDR2 YFSETQ. The CDR3 covers 16 residues. J lost 0 bases, V lost 2 bases, and 2 bases had no gene match. The CDR3 DNA follows: TGCGCCAGCAGCTTCCTAGCGGGGCCGAACACCGGGGAGCTGTTTTTT. Its translation is CASSFLAGPNTGELFF.

The V gene is TRBV11-2, the J gene TRBJ2-7, with no clear D. Trimming took 5 bases from V and 1 from J, leaving 15 bases between them. There are 15 residues in the CDR3. CDR1 is SGHAT and CDR2 is FQNNGV in the germline V gene. The CDR3 protein is CASSQIRNRSYEQYF. The CDR3 DNA reads TGTGCCAGCAGCCAAATAAGGAATAGGTCCTACGAGCAGTACTTC.

V and J are TRBV29-1 and TRBJ2-2, with unresolved D. V was cut by 6 bases and J by 1 base, with 6 bases left in between. The V gene's germline CDR1 is SQVTM and CDR2 ANQGSEA. The CDR3 loop spans 12 amino acids. The CDR3 spells CSVGGNTGELFF. The CDR3 bases are TGCAGCGTAGGCGGGAACACCGGGGAGCTGTTTTTT.

This chain connects TRBV7-9 to TRBJ1-6; D may be TRBD1 (5 bases). V was trimmed by 5 bases and J by 4 bases, leaving 21 bases between them. CDR1 is SEHNR and CDR2 is FQNEAQ in the germline V gene (reference sequence). The CDR3 is made up of 18 amino acids. The CDR3 is CASSPGTTNNRYNSPLHF. DNA of the CDR3: TGTGCCAGCAGCCCCGGGACCACCAACAACCGGTATAATTCACCCCTCCACTTT.

CDR3 sequence: CASSPASGSSLAFF. The CDR3 DNA sequence: TGTGCCAGCAGTCCCGCTAGCGGTTCTTCCCTTGCGTTCTTC. The chain combines TRBV6-6 with TRBJ2-1, with 7 bases fitting TRBD2. Germline V gene lookup returns CDR1 MNHNY and CDR2 SVGAGI (reference sequence). This CDR3 has 14 amino acids. V dropped 5 bases and J dropped 15; count of bases not matched to a gene: 16.

The rearrangement uses TRBV7-3 and TRBJ1-1, with 7 bases lining up with TRBD1. V shed 0 bases and J 0 bases; nucleotides not matched to a gene: 13. The CDR3 loop spans 19 amino acids. Germline values: CDR1 SGHTA, CDR2 FQGTGA. CDR3 sequence (DNA): TGTGCCAGCAGCTTAACGGGGGGGTTGCGACAGGGCATGAACACTGAAGCTTTCTTT. It codes for CASSLTGGLRQGMNTEAFF.

This chain connects TRBV5-1 to TRBJ1-2, with TRBD1 identical over 9 bases. Germline CDR1 and CDR2: SGHRS and YFSETQ. CDR3 size: 15 residues. The V gene end was trimmed by 4 bases and the J gene end by 6 bases; junction bases not matched to a gene: 10. CDR3 loop: CASSTTGGVDHGYTF. The CDR3 nucleotides are TGCGCCAGCAGCACAACAGGGGGCGTGGATCATGGCTACACCTTC. Full variable domain (remainder filled in from reference TRBV5-1 and TRBJ1-2): KAGVTQTPRYLIKTRGQQVTLSCSPISGHRSVSWYQQTPGQGLQFLFEYFSETQRNKGNFPGRFSGRQFSNSRSEMNVSTLELGDSALYLCASSTTGGVDHGYTFGSGTRLTVV.

V gene TRBV6-5 combines with J gene TRBJ2-7, with 8 bases matching TRBD2. The CDR3 sequence is 14 residues long. CDR1 is MNHEY and CDR2 is SVGAGI in the germline V gene. V shed 6 bases and J 0 bases; nucleotides not matched to a gene: 4. The CDR3 spells CASSRGGSSYEQYF. DNA for the CDR3: TGTGCCAGCAGCCGGGGGGGCAGCTCCTACGAGCAGTACTTC.

The rearrangement uses TRBV5-1 and TRBJ2-5; D call uncertain. The V gene's germline CDR1 is SGHRS and CDR2 YFSETQ. Trimming took off 7 bases at V and 1 base at J, with 17 bases between the two ends. This CDR3 region has 15 residues. CDR3 protein: CASQIGPPAQETQYF. CDR3 DNA: TGCGCCAGCCAAATTGGGCCCCCGGCCCAAGAGACCCAGTACTTC. The whole variable domain, remainder taken from reference TRBV5-1 and TRBJ2-5, is KAGVTQTPRYLIKTRGQQVTLSCSPISGHRSVSWYQQTPGQGLQFLFEYFSETQRNKGNFPGRFSGRQFSNSRSEMNVSTLELGDSALYLCASQIGPPAQETQYFGPGTRLLVL.

The rearrangement uses TRBV6-6 and TRBJ2-7; TRBD1 might be the D (6 bases). This CDR3 has 14 residues. Looked up from germline, CDR1 is MNHNY and CDR2 is SVGAGI (reference sequence). Trimming shortened V by 2 bases and J by 3 bases, and 11 bases separated the two germline ends. As DNA, the CDR3 is TGTGCCAGCAGTTACGACGGACAGAACTACGAGCAGTACTTC. This codes for CASSYDGQNYEQYF.

The CDR3 nucleotides read TGTGCCAGCAGTGAACGGCCGGGGATGAACACTGAAGCTTTCTTT. It yields the protein CASSERPGMNTEAFF. The V and J genes are TRBV6-1 and TRBJ1-1; D remains ambiguous. This CDR3 has 15 residues. The germline gives CDR1 MNHNS, CDR2 SASEGT. V lost 2 bases, J lost 0 bases, and 10 bases lay in between.

The rearrangement joins TRBV19 to TRBJ2-2; D not certain. V was shortened by 10 bases and J by 0 bases, with 9 bases between the two germline ends. Per germline, CDR1 LNHDA and CDR2 SQIVND (reference sequence). There are 13 residues in the CDR3. CDR3 in DNA: TGTGCCATTCGACCATCGAACACCGGGGAGCTGTTTTTT. Its translation: CAIRPSNTGELFF.

The V call is TRBV5-1, the J call TRBJ1-1; no clear D gene. CDR1 and CDR2 from the germline V gene are SGHRS and YFSETQ. V was pared by 3 bases and J by 1 base, with 7 bases between. The CDR3 is 13 residues long. CDR3 protein: CASSWGENTEAFF. The CDR3 DNA sequence: TGCGCCAGCAGCTGGGGAGAGAACACTGAAGCTTTCTTT.

The CDR3 coding sequence is TGTGCCAGCAGTCCCCGGGACAGGGCGGACACTGAAGCTTTCTTT. Translated, it gives CASSPRDRADTEAFF. This sequence joins TRBV6-1 and TRBJ1-1, with 9 nucleotides matching TRBD1. The V segment lost 5 bases and the J segment 3 bases; nucleotides outside the gene matches: 7. In germline, CDR1 is MNHNS, CDR2 SASEGT. The CDR3 length is 15 residues.

This chain uses TRBV30 with TRBJ2-2; the D gene is possibly TRBD2 (7 bases). The CDR3 contains 13 residues. Germline V gene data show CDR1 as GTSNPN and CDR2 as SVGIG (reference sequence). Trimming stripped 8 bases from V and 3 bases from J, with 13 bases between. CDR3 sequence (DNA): TGTGCCCTACCGGGGGGCCACACCGGGGAGCTGTTTTTT. Protein: CALPGGHTGELFF.

Only one count was recorded for this clone. V gene TRBV29-1 combines with J gene TRBJ2-3; no clear D. There are 14 residues in the CDR3. The V and J ends lost 5 bases and 0 bases respectively, with 12 bases between them. The germline gives CDR1 SQVTM, CDR2 ANQGSEA. The CDR3 here is CSVKRTLSTDTQYF. The DNA for the CDR3 is TGCAGCGTTAAAAGAACCCTGAGCACAGATACGCAGTATTTT.

This clone appeared a few times. In DNA form, the CDR3 reads TGTGCCAGCAGCCAAGTGGAGTCCCCAAGCAACACCGGGGAGCTGTTTTTT. It is translated as CASSQVESPSNTGELFF. The chain is built from TRBV4-2 and TRBJ2-2, with D unclear. The CDR3 sequence is 17 residues long. Deletions cut 1 base from V and 2 bases from J, with 14 bases between. Germline CDR1 LGHNA, CDR2 YNFKEQ.

This chain connects TRBV10-1 to TRBJ2-1; D remains unclear. In germline, CDR1 is WNHNN, CDR2 SYGVQD (reference sequence). Trimming pared 2 bases from V and 13 bases from J, leaving 15 bases between. The CDR3 sequence is 13 residues long. In DNA, the CDR3 is TGCGCCAGCAGTGAGAACCCCTCGGCCAAACAGTTCTTC. It yields the protein CASSENPSAKQFF.

This clone was seen a single time. The chain employs TRBV18 and TRBJ1-4; 7 nucleotides line up with TRBD1. J lost 4 bases, V lost 2 bases, and 1 base had no gene match. This CDR3 is 14 amino acids long. Germline CDR1 reads KGHSH; CDR2 reads LQKENI. The CDR3 sequence: CASSPAGGNEKLFF. The DNA for the CDR3 is TGTGCCAGCTCACCAGCAGGGGGTAATGAAAAACTGTTTTTT. Supplemented by reference TRBV18 and TRBJ1-4, the full variable domain reads NAGVMQNPRHLVRRRGQEARLRCSPMKGHSHVYWYRQLPEEGLKFMVYLQKENIIDESGMPKERFSAEFPKEGPSILRIQQVVRGDSAAYFCASSPAGGNEKLFFGSGTQLSVL.

The chain links TRBV4-1 to TRBJ1-2; 7 bases line up with TRBD1. CDR1 is MGHRA, CDR2 YSYEKL, per germline. The CDR3 spans 14 residues. V dropped 1 base and J dropped 4; count of bases not matched to a gene: 3. CDR3 in DNA: TGCGCCAGCAGCCAAGTAGGGACAGCCTATGGCTACACCTTC. Translation: CASSQVGTAYGYTF.

The CDR3 sequence is CASSTDSTRRNEQFF. The CDR3 DNA reads as TGTGCCAGCAGCACCGACTCCACTCGGAGGAATGAGCAGTTCTTC. The V and J genes are TRBV7-2 and TRBJ2-1, with D possibly TRBD2 on 5 matching bases. Germline CDR1 and CDR2: SGHTA and FQGNSA. V was cut by 5 bases and J by 7 bases, with 18 bases left in between. CDR3 length: 15 residues.